These 17 T cell receptor beta chains came from one sample sequenced in a study of blood T cell repertoires in COVID-19. Clones were read by immunoSEQ multiplex PCR, and TCRdb kept only the in-frame ones, dropping some. The data show 380,000 or so clones, roughly nine tenths seen once. Specimen: peripheral blood. These receptors were taken from a man aged 40-55 years with acute or convalescent COVID-19.

CDR3 nucleotide sequence: TGTGCCAGCAGCCGAATCAACGCGGATACGCAGTATTTT. Amino acids: CASSRINADTQYF. The genes are TRBV27 and TRBJ2-3; D is ambiguous. Looked up from germline, CDR1 is MNHEY and CDR2 is SMNVEV (reference sequence). This CDR3 is 13 amino acids long. V lost 6 bases, J lost 6 bases, and 13 bases lay in between.

This clone was observed once. This chain joins TRBV10-3 and TRBJ1-3, with TRBD1 matching 9 bases. V shed 10 bases, J shed 3 bases, and the junction held 10 bases outside the gene matches. The CDR3 runs 15 residues. The V gene's germline CDR1 is ENHRY and CDR2 SYGVKD. The CDR3 coding sequence is TGTGCCACCACAGGGGGCCAGCCTAGTGGAAACACCATATATTTT. Protein product: CATTGGQPSGNTIYF.

This clone was counted once. V gene TRBV10-1 combines with J gene TRBJ1-1; possibly TRBD1 for D (6 bases). Germline V gene sequence: CDR1 WNHNN, CDR2 SYGVQD (reference sequence). This CDR3 has 21 amino acids. The V end lost 7 bases, the J end lost 6 bases, and 39 bases lay between the germline ends. DNA for the CDR3: TGCGCCAGCACCCTCAAACCCTTGACAGGTCTGCGCGATAAAAGGGCGGCTGAAGCTTTCTTT. Protein product: CASTLKPLTGLRDKRAAEAFF.

The V and J genes are TRBV5-1 and TRBJ1-5, with 8 bases that match TRBD1. With V trimmed by 0 bases and J by 6 bases, 2 bases remained unmatched. Germline CDR1 and CDR2: SGHRS and YFSETQ. The CDR3 is 14 amino acids. The CDR3: CASSLGQGSQPQHF. In DNA form, the CDR3 reads TGCGCCAGCAGCTTGGGACAGGGGAGTCAGCCCCAGCATTTT.

The chain uses TRBV7-9 and TRBJ2-3; TRBD1 matches at 8 bases. V trimming: 5 bases; J trimming: 4 bases; junction bases outside the gene matches: 8. Per the germline V gene, CDR1 is SEHNR and CDR2 is FQNEAQ (reference sequence). The CDR3 loop spans 15 amino acids. The CDR3 loop reads CASSGRDRSADTQYF. CDR3 DNA: TGTGCCAGCAGCGGACGGGACAGGTCCGCAGATACGCAGTATTTT.

This clone was observed once. The J gene is TRBJ1-2, the V gene TRBV20-1; 9 positions agree with TRBD1. The germline gives CDR1 DFQATT, CDR2 SNEGSKA (reference sequence). Losses at the gene ends were 3 bases for V and 7 bases for J; bases not matched to a gene: 6. The CDR3 covers 13 residues. DNA of the CDR3: TGCAGTGCTAGTATACAGGGGGCGAGTGGCTACACCTTC. It specifies CSASIQGASGYTF.

The chain joins TRBV11-2 to TRBJ1-1, with D maybe TRBD1 (5 bases). The CDR3 totals 13 residues. CDR1 and CDR2 from the germline V gene are SGHAT and FQNNGV. The V gene lost 2 bases and the J gene lost 6 bases, with 10 bases spanning the gap. The CDR3 region has the DNA TGTGCCAGCAGCTTATCGGGGGGGGCTGAAGCTTTCTTT. It yields the protein CASSLSGGAEAFF.

The chain employs TRBV27 and TRBJ2-3, with 7 nucleotides matching TRBD1. CDR1 is MNHEY, CDR2 SMNVEV, per germline (reference sequence). V trimming: 7 bases; J trimming: 0 bases; junction bases outside the gene matches: 10. This CDR3 comprises 16 residues. The CDR3 bases are TGTGCCAGCATACACCCGGACAGGCGAAGCACAGATACGCAGTATTTT. The encoded protein is CASIHPDRRSTDTQYF.

The chain uses TRBV6-6 and TRBJ1-2, with 10 nucleotides matching TRBD1. The V gene's germline CDR1 is MNHNY and CDR2 SVGAGI (reference sequence). V was clipped by 10 bases and J by 6 bases; unmatched bases: 5. This CDR3 spans 12 amino acids. The CDR3 DNA reads as TGTGCCACCTCGACAGGGGGCGATGGCTACACCTTC. As protein: CATSTGGDGYTF.

CDR3 sequence (DNA): TGCGCCAGCAGTGCCGGGTGGAACACTGAAGCTTTCTTT. It is translated as CASSAGWNTEAFF. The chain is built from TRBV10-1 and TRBJ1-1; no definite D call. Germline CDR1 and CDR2: WNHNN and SYGVQD (reference sequence). This CDR3 comprises 13 residues. V was pared by 4 bases and J by 1 base, with 7 bases between.

This clone was detected only a few times. The V call is TRBV4-1, the J call TRBJ1-3, with 12 bases identical to TRBD1. This CDR3 region has 19 residues. CDR1 is MGHRA and CDR2 is YSYEKL in the germline V gene. V shed 2 bases and J 0 bases; nucleotides not matched to a gene: 8. The CDR3 spells CASSQLGGTGGFSGNTIYF. The DNA for the CDR3 is TGCGCCAGCAGCCAACTCGGAGGGACAGGGGGCTTCTCTGGAAACACCATATATTTT.

The chain recombines TRBV10-3 with TRBJ1-3, with D perhaps matching TRBD1 (5 bases). The CDR3 runs 13 residues. The V end lost 11 bases, the J end lost 4 bases, and 15 bases lay between the germline ends. Germline lookup yields CDR1 ENHRY and CDR2 SYGVKD. DNA of the CDR3: TGTGCCCACCAGGCGGGGGACGGAAACACCATATATTTT. Its translation: CAHQAGDGNTIYF.

This clone occurred a few times. CDR3 in DNA: TGTGCCAGTAGTATAGGGGGCTTTGGAAACACCATATATTTT. Protein product: CASSIGGFGNTIYF. The chain recombines TRBV19 with TRBJ1-3; TRBD1 is a possible D gene (5 bases). The V gene lost 1 base and the J gene lost 3 bases, with 7 bases spanning the gap. Germline assignment: CDR1 LNHDA and CDR2 SQIVND (reference sequence). The CDR3 length is 14 residues.

V is TRBV5-4 and J is TRBJ1-1, with D possibly being TRBD1 (5 bases). The CDR3 runs to 13 residues. Germline CDR1 and CDR2: SGHNT and YYREEE (reference sequence). The V and J ends lost 4 bases and 3 bases respectively, with 10 bases between them. CDR3 amino acids: CASSPTDYTEAFF. Written as DNA, the CDR3 is TGTGCCAGCAGCCCGACAGACTACACTGAAGCTTTCTTT.

The chain is built from TRBV9 and TRBJ1-6, with TRBD1 matching 7 bases. CDR1 and CDR2 from the germline V gene are SGDLS and YYNGEE. The CDR3 runs 16 residues. After removal of 4 bases from V and 7 bases from J, the junction contained 11 bases not matched to a gene. Written as DNA, the CDR3 is TGTGCCAGCAGCCCCCGACAGGGTATGAACAATTCACCCCTCCACTTT. Translated, it gives CASSPRQGMNNSPLHF.

This sequence joins TRBV12-3 or TRBV12-4 and TRBJ1-4; tentative D call: TRBD1 (6 bases). Trimming pared 6 bases from V and 8 bases from J, leaving 13 bases between. This CDR3 spans 13 amino acids. The CDR3 spells CASSIRGWEKLFF. DNA for the CDR3: TGTGCCAGCAGCATTAGGGGGTGGGAAAAACTGTTTTTT.

The rearrangement uses TRBV28 and TRBJ1-1, with D maybe TRBD1 (5 bases). V dropped 6 bases and J dropped 5 bases, with 16 bases sitting between them. CDR1 is MDHEN, CDR2 SYDVKM, per germline. The CDR3 sequence is 14 residues long. The CDR3 is CASSINGGWTEAFF. CDR3 nucleotide sequence: TGTGCCAGCAGCATTAACGGGGGGTGGACTGAAGCTTTCTTT. Based on the CDR3 plus reference TRBV28 and TRBJ1-1, the full variable domain is DVKVTQSSRYLVKRTGEKVFLECVQDMDHENMFWYRQDPGLGLRLIYFSYDVKMKEKGDIPEGYSVSREKKERFSLILESASTNQTSMYLCASSINGGWTEAFFGQGTRLTVV.